This T cell receptor (beta chain) was captured in a study of T cell repertoires in cytomegalovirus infection. For the study at large: The authors relied on CMV epitopes, both recently identified HLA-C-restricted and well-studied HLA-B-restricted. Indications of both CMV infection and matching HLA type were provided by public TCR beta signatures. General study results and limits: Across the ex vivo response, the dominant clonotypes were HLA-C-restricted CMV-specific TCR beta clonotypes.

TCRdb analysed the reads with MiXCR anew, one entry per CDR3 protein. The sample shows under 850,000 distinct CDR3 sequences, around 31% of them seen only once. Concerning this clonotype itself: What it binds is unknown.

Trimming removed 5 bases at V and 3 bases at J, with 11 bases between. Germline values: CDR1 SGHAT, CDR2 FQDESV (reference sequence). The CDR3 contains 14 residues. This receptor was obtained from a human donor in good health (CMV status not recorded). Some clones in this sample may be carry-over from other donors' samples. V and J are TRBV11-1 and TRBJ2-1, with D perhaps TRBD1 (5 bases). The material sequenced was cultured PBMCs, taken from culture after CMV antigen stimulation. The CDR3 bases are TGTGCCAGCAGCCTTACAGGTTACTACAATGAGCAGTTCTTC. Residues: CASSLTGYYNEQFF. Using reference TRBV11-1 and TRBJ2-1 for the parts outside the CDR3, the full variable domain is EAEVAQSPRYKITEKSQAVAFWCDPISGHATLYWYRQILGQGPELLVQFQDESVVDDSQLPKDRFSAERLKGVDSTLKIQPAELGDSAMYLCASSLTGYYNEQFFGPGTRLTVL.